Listed below are T cell receptor beta chains from one sample, sequenced in a study of blood T cell repertoires in COVID-19. This table comes from immunoSEQ multiplex PCR, and its TCRdb copy is limited to in-frame clones, with some not included. Of fewer than 80,000 clones listed, 80% to 90% were seen once; the top ten hold 6.3%. Sequenced input: peripheral blood. The receptors were gathered from an elderly man with COVID-19, enrolled during active disease. CDR3s include the opening cysteine and the closing phenylalanine or tryptophan. D genes are given only for firm matches. Clone sizes are given selectively: once, few, many, or a class where the clone is expanded.

TRBD1 | TRBJ1-5 | 16 | TRBV19 | . | CASSTKTGPSNQPQHF | TGTGCCAGTAGTACCAAGACAGGGCCCAGCAATCAGCCCCAGCATTTT
. | TRBJ1-6 | 16 | TRBV5-1 | few | CASSPAGVREGSPLHF | TGCGCCAGCAGCCCCGCGGGCGTCAGGGAGGGTTCACCCCTCCACTTT
TRBD1 | TRBJ1-2 | 16 | TRBV7-3 | . | CASSLTAGTGGRGYTF | TGTGCCAGCAGCTTAACGGCCGGGACAGGAGGGCGCGGCTACACCTTC
. | TRBJ2-3 | 14 | TRBV5-1 | . | CASSLGPNTDTQYF | TGCGCCAGCAGCCTTGGTCCTAACACAGATACGCAGTATTTT
TRBD2 | TRBJ2-2 | 15 | TRBV5-4 | . | CASSPGLAGPGELFF | TGTGCCAGCAGCCCGGGACTAGCGGGGCCCGGGGAGCTGTTTTTT
. | TRBJ2-2 | 15 | TRBV6-1 | . | CASSDGSANTGELFF | TGTGCCAGCAGTGACGGGTCCGCGAACACCGGGGAGCTGTTTTTT
TRBD1 | TRBJ1-5 | 15 | TRBV19 | . | CASNTGGYSNQPQHF | TGTGCCAGTAATACAGGGGGGTATAGCAATCAGCCCCAGCATTTT
TRBD1 | TRBJ1-1 | 16 | TRBV5-8 | . | CASSLLLDRRNTEAFF | TGTGCCAGCAGCCTACTACTGGACAGGAGGAACACTGAAGCTTTCTTT
TRBD1 | TRBJ1-3 | 13 | TRBV28 | . | CASSAGGGNTIYF | TGTGCCAGCAGCGCAGGGGGCGGAAACACCATATATTTT
TRBD1 | TRBJ1-6 | 15 | TRBV7-2 | . | CASSFRDRGNSPLHF | TGTGCCAGCAGCTTCCGGGACAGGGGAAATTCACCCCTCCACTTT
. | TRBJ1-1 | 14 | TRBV5-1 | . | CASSLGALDTEAFF | TGCGCCAGCAGCTTGGGGGCGCTGGACACTGAAGCTTTCTTT
TRBD1 | TRBJ1-4 | 14 | TRBV7-2 | . | CASSRDRADEKLFF | TGTGCCAGCAGCCGGGACAGGGCGGATGAAAAACTGTTTTTT
TRBD2 | TRBJ2-7 | 14 | TRBV6-5 | . | CASDRASGAYEQYF | TGTGCCAGCGATCGAGCTAGCGGGGCCTACGAGCAGTACTTC
TRBD2 | TRBJ2-1 | 17 | TRBV19 | . | CASSPHGGVSSYNEQFF | TGTGCCAGTAGCCCTCATGGGGGGGTGAGCTCCTACAATGAGCAGTTCTTC
TRBD1 | TRBJ1-1 | 14 | TRBV9 | . | CASSLQGASTEAFF | TGTGCCAGCAGCTTACAGGGGGCAAGTACTGAAGCTTTCTTT
. | TRBJ2-3 | 15 | TRBV6-6 | . | CASSYWASGTDTQYF | TGTGCCAGCAGTTACTGGGCTAGCGGCACAGATACGCAGTATTTT
TRBD2 | TRBJ2-1 | 16 | TRBV5-5 | . | CASSLERGGYYNEQFF | TGTGCCAGCAGCTTGGAGCGGGGAGGTTACTACAATGAGCAGTTCTTC
. | TRBJ1-2 | 15 | TRBV19 | . | CASSIDRGERYGYTF | TGTGCCAGTAGTATAGATCGTGGGGAGAGGTATGGCTACACCTTC
. | TRBJ1-6 | 14 | TRBV5-1 | . | CASSATGTNSPLHF | TGCGCCAGCAGCGCTACAGGGACTAATTCACCCCTCCACTTT
. | TRBJ1-5 | 13 | TRBV19 | . | CASIGERNQPQHF | TGTGCCAGCATCGGAGAACGCAATCAGCCCCAGCATTTT
. | TRBJ1-5 | 16 | TRBV3-1/TRBV3-2 | . | CASSQKTPYSNQPQHF | TGTGCCAGCAGCCAAAAAACACCTTATAGCAATCAGCCCCAGCATTTT
TRBD2 | TRBJ2-7 | 17 | TRBV9 | . | CASSVGTSGGAPHEQYF | TGTGCCAGCAGCGTGGGGACTAGCGGGGGGGCCCCCCACGAGCAGTACTTC
. | TRBJ2-1 | 17 | TRBV6-1 | . | CASSDDSSCSSYNEQFF | TGTGCCAGCAGTGATGACAGCAGCTGTAGCTCCTACAATGAGCAGTTCTTC
TRBD2 | TRBJ2-1 | 16 | TRBV3-1/TRBV3-2 | few | CASSHRQAGPGDEQFF | TGTGCCAGCAGCCACCGCCAAGCGGGGCCTGGGGATGAGCAGTTCTTC
TRBD1 | TRBJ2-3 | 16 | TRBV24-1 | . | CATSETGTGGPDTQYF | TGTGCCACCAGTGAGACCGGGACAGGGGGCCCAGATACGCAGTATTTT
TRBD1 | TRBJ1-5 | 14 | TRBV7-8 | . | CASSPGTVNQPQHF | TGTGCCAGCAGCCCTGGGACAGTTAATCAGCCCCAGCATTTT
. | TRBJ1-2 | 14 | TRBV5-1 | . | CASSLEATVYGYTF | TGCGCCAGCAGCTTGGAAGCGACGGTCTATGGCTACACCTTC
. | TRBJ1-2 | 12 | TRBV9 | . | CASSVGRGGYTF | TGTGCCAGCAGCGTAGGCAGGGGTGGCTACACCTTC
. | TRBJ1-6 | 17 | TRBV2 | . | CASSEARSGLSNSPLHF | TGTGCCAGCAGTGAAGCGAGATCCGGGTTAAGCAATTCACCCCTCCACTTT
TRBD2 | TRBJ2-3 | 15 | TRBV3-1/TRBV3-2 | . | CASSVFASGGGTQYF | TGTGCCAGCAGCGTTTTTGCTAGCGGGGGGGGTACGCAGTATTTT
TRBD2 | TRBJ2-1 | 15 | TRBV7-9 | . | CASSLLAGGPHEQFF | TGTGCCAGCAGCCTACTAGCGGGGGGGCCCCATGAGCAGTTCTTC
TRBD1 | TRBJ1-2 | 16 | TRBV6-5 | . | CASSSRVGQAAGGYTF | TGTGCCAGCAGTTCTCGAGTAGGACAGGCCGCGGGTGGCTACACCTTC
. | TRBJ1-2 | 14 | TRBV14 | few | CASSQFLRGEGYTF | TGTGCCAGCAGCCAATTCTTACGGGGAGAGGGCTACACCTTC
. | TRBJ1-6 | 16 | TRBV10-3 | . | CAIRSSYSSYNSPLHF | TGTGCCATCAGATCAAGCTACAGCTCCTATAATTCACCCCTCCACTTT
TRBD1 | TRBJ1-2 | 15 | TRBV5-1 | . | CASSFRQGTNYGYTF | TGCGCCAGCAGCTTCAGACAGGGGACTAACTATGGCTACACCTTC
TRBD1 | TRBJ2-7 | 15 | TRBV5-1 | . | CASSSLGDRGREQYF | TGCGCCAGCAGCTCTTTAGGGGACAGGGGTCGCGAGCAGTACTTC
. | TRBJ1-2 | 12 | TRBV19 | . | CASRRVNYGYTF | TGTGCCAGTAGGAGGGTTAACTATGGCTACACCTTC
. | TRBJ2-7 | 14 | TRBV7-2 | once | CASSPSQGIYEQYF | TGTGCCAGCAGCCCCTCTCAGGGTATCTACGAGCAGTACTTC
. | TRBJ1-6 | 12 | TRBV6-1 | once | CASSETGSPLHF | TGTGCCAGCAGTGAAACAGGTTCACCCCTCCACTTT
TRBD1 | TRBJ1-2 | 15 | TRBV7-2 | . | CASSLEGGWDYGYTF | TGTGCCAGCAGCTTAGAAGGGGGCTGGGACTATGGCTACACCTTC
TRBD2 | TRBJ2-7 | 17 | TRBV5-5 | . | CASSLSFGRGGSYEQYF | TGTGCCAGCAGCTTATCCTTCGGACGCGGGGGCTCCTACGAGCAGTACTTC
. | TRBJ1-2 | 14 | TRBV7-2 | . | CASSLIGQGYGYTF | TGTGCCAGCAGCTTAATAGGCCAGGGTTATGGCTACACCTTC
TRBD1 | TRBJ2-1 | 15 | TRBV7-6 | . | CASSSEGQGFGEQFF | TGTGCCAGCAGCTCGGAGGGACAGGGTTTCGGTGAGCAGTTCTTC
. | TRBJ1-2 | 15 | TRBV6-5 | . | CASSYSAGVNYGYTF | TGTGCCAGCAGTTACTCGGCAGGGGTGAACTATGGCTACACCTTC
TRBD1 | TRBJ1-2 | 17 | TRBV9 | . | CASSPLGTGGALAGYTF | TGTGCCAGCAGCCCTCTCGGGACAGGGGGTGCCCTGGCTGGCTACACCTTC
. | TRBJ1-5 | 12 | TRBV21-1 | . | CASSKVLQPQHF | TGTGCCAGCAGCAAAGTCCTTCAGCCCCAGCATTTT
TRBD1 | TRBJ1-6 | 14 | TRBV11-3 | . | CASSLDRRNSPLHF | TGTGCCAGCAGCTTGGACAGGAGAAATTCACCCCTCCACTTT
TRBD1 | TRBJ1-5 | 16 | TRBV19 | . | CASSIMPGQGYQPQHF | TGTGCCAGTAGTATTATGCCGGGACAGGGCTATCAGCCCCAGCATTTT
. | TRBJ1-1 | 13 | TRBV5-1 | . | CASSLTENTEAFF | TGCGCCAGCAGCTTGACTGAGAACACTGAAGCTTTCTTT
. | TRBJ1-5 | 15 | TRBV3-1/TRBV3-2 | . | CASSQGQQYGQPQHF | TGTGCCAGCAGCCAGGGTCAGCAGTACGGGCAGCCCCAGCATTTT